This TCR beta chain appears in the sequencing data of a study of T cell responses to AZD1222 COVID-19 vaccine. V shed 6 bases and J 1 base; nucleotides not matched to a gene: 10. CDR1 LGHNT and CDR2 FRNRAP come from the germline V gene. The CDR3 sequence is 18 residues long. Produced via immunoSEQ multiplex PCR; TCRdb's table is partial and in-frame only. The sample lists approximately 190,000 clones; roughly 93% were seen once. The V call is TRBV12-5, the J call TRBJ2-3, with 13 nucleotides matching TRBD2. This clonotype originated in an adult in good health. The specimen was peripheral blood, collected on day 0 of AZD1222 vaccination. CDR3 loop: CASGRGLAGASGTDTQYF. CDR3 bases: TGTGCTAGTGGCCGCGGACTAGCGGGAGCGTCGGGCACAGATACGCAGTATTTT. Full variable domain (missing parts from reference TRBV12-5 and TRBJ2-3): DARVTQTPRHKVTEMGQEVTMRCQPILGHNTVFWYRQTMMQGLELLAYFRNRAPLDDSGMPKDRFSAEMPDATLATLKIQPSEPRDSAVYFCASGRGLAGASGTDTQYFGPGTRLTVL.